This is a list of T cell receptor beta chains from one sample in a study of blood T cell repertoires in COVID-19. Using immunoSEQ multiplex PCR, the repertoire was profiled, and TCRdb retains in-frame clones only, with some absent. The table records approximately 210,000 clones, roughly 87% of them present only once. Material for sequencing was PBMCs or T cells enriched from blood (not recorded which). The receptors originated from a woman in her thirties who had recovered from COVID-19. The conserved cysteine and the conserved F or W are not part of the CDR3 here. Fields, in order: V gene, clone size, D gene, J gene, CDR3 protein. A D gene is named only where the DNA matches it firmly. Size is omitted from some rows. Given values are once, few, many or a class for expanded clones.

>TRBV27|.|.|TRBJ2-1
ASSLSGWNEQF
>TRBV7-9|once|.|TRBJ1-3
ASSLELISGNTIY
>TRBV7-9|.|TRBD2|TRBJ2-7
ASSQGSGLAFYEQY
>TRBV4-2|many|TRBD1|TRBJ1-1
ASSQVRQGGNTEAF
>TRBV5-4|.|.|TRBJ1-5
ASSLDRGNQPQH
>TRBV9|few|TRBD1|TRBJ2-7
ASSHLTGTGNYEQY
>TRBV12-5|.|.|TRBJ1-2
ASGLLTGAYGYT
>TRBV18|.|.|TRBJ1-2
ASSPRELSYGYT
>TRBV5-8|few|.|TRBJ1-4
ASSFGQGSEKLF
>TRBV7-9|.|.|TRBJ2-3
ASSLVTGGTDTQY
>TRBV6-5|.|.|TRBJ1-6
ASSYSGDPNSPLH
>TRBV24-1|.|.|TRBJ1-5
ATSGEGFGNQPQH
>TRBV24-1|.|.|TRBJ1-5
ATSDPRAGREQPQH
>TRBV29-1|.|TRBD1|TRBJ1-4
SVDRGEEKLF
>TRBV5-4|.|TRBD1|TRBJ1-4
ASSKTQGTQREKLF
>TRBV9|once|.|TRBJ2-2
ASSAGLLNTGELF
>TRBV6-5|.|.|TRBJ1-1
ASVPGHRNTEAF
>TRBV11-3|.|TRBD2|TRBJ2-1
ASSSLGSGGAGQF
>TRBV10-3|.|.|TRBJ1-1
AISERGRFEAF
>TRBV18|.|TRBD1|TRBJ1-2
ASSQLGTGAGYT
>TRBV5-4|.|TRBD1|TRBJ1-4
ASSLRGQGGEKLF
>TRBV6-1|.|.|TRBJ1-1
ASSENMNTEAF
>TRBV4-3|.|.|TRBJ2-2
ASSQDPPGRYTGELF
>TRBV30|.|TRBD1|TRBJ1-2
AWSVRSRGRIGYT
>TRBV6-2/TRBV6-3|.|TRBD1|TRBJ1-2
ASSSYDRDFYGYT
>TRBV27|.|.|TRBJ1-5
ASGAPGQPQH